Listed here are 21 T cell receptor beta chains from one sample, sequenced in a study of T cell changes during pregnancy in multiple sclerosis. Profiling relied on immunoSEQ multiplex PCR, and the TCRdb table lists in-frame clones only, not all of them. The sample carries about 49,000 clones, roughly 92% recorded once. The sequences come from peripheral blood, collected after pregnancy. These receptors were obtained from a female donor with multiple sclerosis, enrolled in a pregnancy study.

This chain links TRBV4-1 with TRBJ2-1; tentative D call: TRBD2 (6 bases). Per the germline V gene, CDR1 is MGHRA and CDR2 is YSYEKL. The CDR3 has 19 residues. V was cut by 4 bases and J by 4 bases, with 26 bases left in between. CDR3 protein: CASSPFSGGRGASYNEQFF. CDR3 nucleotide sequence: TGCGCCAGCAGCCCTTTTTCGGGCGGGCGGGGAGCTTCATACAATGAGCAGTTCTTC.

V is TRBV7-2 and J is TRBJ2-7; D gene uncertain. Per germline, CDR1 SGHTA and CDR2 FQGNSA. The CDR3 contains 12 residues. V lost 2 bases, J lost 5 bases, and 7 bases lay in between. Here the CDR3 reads CASSLLGHEQYF. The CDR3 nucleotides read TGTGCCAGCAGCTTACTAGGCCACGAGCAGTACTTC. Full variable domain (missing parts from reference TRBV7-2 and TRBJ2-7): GAGVSQSPSNKVTEKGKDVELRCDPISGHTALYWYRQSLGQGLEFLIYFQGNSAPDKSGLPSDRFSAERTGGSVSTLTIQRTQQEDSAVYLCASSLLGHEQYFGPGTRLTVT.

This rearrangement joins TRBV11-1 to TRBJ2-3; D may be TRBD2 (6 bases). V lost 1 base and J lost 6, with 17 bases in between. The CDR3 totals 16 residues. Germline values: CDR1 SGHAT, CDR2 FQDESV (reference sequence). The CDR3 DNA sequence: TGTGCCAGCAGCTTAGTTGCGGGGCGGGTGAGGGATACGCAGTATTTT. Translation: CASSLVAGRVRDTQYF.

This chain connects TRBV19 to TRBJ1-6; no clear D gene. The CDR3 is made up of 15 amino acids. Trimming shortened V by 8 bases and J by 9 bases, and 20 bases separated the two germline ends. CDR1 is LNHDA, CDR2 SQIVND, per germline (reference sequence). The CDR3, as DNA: TGTGCCAGTGGCGCGGAGAAGGCTTTAATTTCACCCCTCCACTTT. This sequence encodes CASGAEKALISPLHF.

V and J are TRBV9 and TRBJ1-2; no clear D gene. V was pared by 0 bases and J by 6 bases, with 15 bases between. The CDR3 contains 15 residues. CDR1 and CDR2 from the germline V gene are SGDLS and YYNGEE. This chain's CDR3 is CASSVGAWAGDGYTF. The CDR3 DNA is TGTGCCAGCAGCGTAGGGGCCTGGGCGGGTGATGGCTACACCTTC.

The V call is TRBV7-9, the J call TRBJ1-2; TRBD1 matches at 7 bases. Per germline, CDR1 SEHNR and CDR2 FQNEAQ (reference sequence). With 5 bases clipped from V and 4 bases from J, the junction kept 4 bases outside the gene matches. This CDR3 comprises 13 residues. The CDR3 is CASSIGTVYGYTF. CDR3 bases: TGTGCCAGCAGCATCGGGACAGTCTATGGCTACACCTTC.

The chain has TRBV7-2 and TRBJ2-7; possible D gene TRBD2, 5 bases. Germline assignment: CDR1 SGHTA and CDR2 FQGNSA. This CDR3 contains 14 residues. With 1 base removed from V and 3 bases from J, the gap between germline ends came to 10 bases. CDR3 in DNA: TGTGCCAGCAGCTTAGGGGCGGAGGTCTACGAGCAGTACTTC. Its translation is CASSLGAEVYEQYF. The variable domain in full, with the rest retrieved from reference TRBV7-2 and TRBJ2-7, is GAGVSQSPSNKVTEKGKDVELRCDPISGHTALYWYRQSLGQGLEFLIYFQGNSAPDKSGLPSDRFSAERTGGSVSTLTIQRTQQEDSAVYLCASSLGAEVYEQYFGPGTRLTVT.

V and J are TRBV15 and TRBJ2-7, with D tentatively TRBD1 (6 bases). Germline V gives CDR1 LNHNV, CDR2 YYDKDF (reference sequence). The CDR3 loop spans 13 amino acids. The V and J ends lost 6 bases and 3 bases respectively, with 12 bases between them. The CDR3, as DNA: TGTGCCACCAGATACAGGGATAGCTACGAGCAGTACTTC. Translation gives CATRYRDSYEQYF.

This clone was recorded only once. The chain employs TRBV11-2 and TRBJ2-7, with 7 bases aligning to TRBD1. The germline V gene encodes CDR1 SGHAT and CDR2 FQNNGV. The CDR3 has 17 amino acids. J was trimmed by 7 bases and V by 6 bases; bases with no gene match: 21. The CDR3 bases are TGTGCCAGCAGGCGGACCGGGACAGAGAGAGCCATGTTAGAGCAGTACTTC. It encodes CASRRTGTERAMLEQYF.

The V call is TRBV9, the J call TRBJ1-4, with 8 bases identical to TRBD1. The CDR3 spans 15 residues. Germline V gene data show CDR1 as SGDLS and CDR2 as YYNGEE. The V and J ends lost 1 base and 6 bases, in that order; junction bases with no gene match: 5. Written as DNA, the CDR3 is TGTGCCAGCAGCGTATCCAGGGGGCAAGATGAAAAACTGTTTTTT. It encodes CASSVSRGQDEKLFF.

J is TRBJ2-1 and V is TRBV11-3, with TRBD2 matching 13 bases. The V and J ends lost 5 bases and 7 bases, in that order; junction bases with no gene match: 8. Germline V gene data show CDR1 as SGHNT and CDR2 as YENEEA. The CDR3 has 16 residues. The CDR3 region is CASSPELAGGPNEQFF. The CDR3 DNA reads TGTGCCAGCAGCCCCGAACTAGCGGGGGGGCCAAATGAGCAGTTCTTC. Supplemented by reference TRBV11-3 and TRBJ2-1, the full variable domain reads EAGVVQSPRYKIIEKKQPVAFWCNPISGHNTLYWYLQNLGQGPELLIRYENEEAVDDSQLPKDRFSAERLKGVDSTLKIQPAELGDSAVYLCASSPELAGGPNEQFFGPGTRLTVL.

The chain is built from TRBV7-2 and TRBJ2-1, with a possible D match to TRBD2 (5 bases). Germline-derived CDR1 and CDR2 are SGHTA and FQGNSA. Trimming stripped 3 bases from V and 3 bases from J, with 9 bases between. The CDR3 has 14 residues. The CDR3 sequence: CASSFGRGYNEQFF. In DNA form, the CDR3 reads TGTGCCAGCAGCTTTGGACGGGGCTACAATGAGCAGTTCTTC.

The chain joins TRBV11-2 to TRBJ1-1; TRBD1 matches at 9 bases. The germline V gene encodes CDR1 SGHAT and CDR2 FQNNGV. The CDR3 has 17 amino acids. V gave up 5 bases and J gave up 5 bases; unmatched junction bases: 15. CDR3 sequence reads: CASSPRPQGTGRTEAFF. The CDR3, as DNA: TGTGCCAGCAGCCCAAGGCCCCAGGGGACAGGGCGAACTGAAGCTTTCTTT.

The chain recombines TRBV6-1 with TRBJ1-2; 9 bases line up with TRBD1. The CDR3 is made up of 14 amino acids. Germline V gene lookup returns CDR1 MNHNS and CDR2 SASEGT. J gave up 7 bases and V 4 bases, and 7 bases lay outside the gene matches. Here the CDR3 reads CASSVQGAKSGYTF. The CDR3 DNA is TGTGCCAGCAGTGTACAGGGGGCGAAGAGTGGCTACACCTTC.

This chain's CDR3 is CASSSQGARDTQYF. The CDR3 DNA follows: TGTGCCAGTAGTTCCCAGGGGGCGCGAGATACGCAGTATTTT. The V gene is TRBV19, the J gene TRBJ2-3; 8 nucleotides match TRBD1. In germline, CDR1 is LNHDA, CDR2 SQIVND (reference sequence). The CDR3 extends over 14 amino acids. The junction had 6 bases not matched to a gene; V was cut back by 5 bases and J by 5 bases.

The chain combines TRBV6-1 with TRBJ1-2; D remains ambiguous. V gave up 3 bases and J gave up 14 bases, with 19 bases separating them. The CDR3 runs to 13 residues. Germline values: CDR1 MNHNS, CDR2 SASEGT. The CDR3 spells CASSDLTRSRGTF. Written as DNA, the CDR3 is TGTGCCAGCAGTGACTTAACCAGGTCGAGAGGGACCTTC.

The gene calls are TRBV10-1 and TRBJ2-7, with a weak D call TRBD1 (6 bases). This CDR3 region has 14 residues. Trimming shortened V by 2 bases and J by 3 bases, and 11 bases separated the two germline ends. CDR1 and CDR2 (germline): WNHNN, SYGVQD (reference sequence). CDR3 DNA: TGCGCCAGCAGTGAGCCGGGACACCGCTACGAGCAGTACTTC. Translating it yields CASSEPGHRYEQYF.

The CDR3 DNA sequence: TGTGCCTGGAGTGTGGTGGGCCTCAGCTCCTATAATTCACCCCTCCACTTT. It yields the protein CAWSVVGLSSYNSPLHF. The chain links TRBV30 to TRBJ1-6, with no clear D. The V end lost 0 bases, the J end lost 0 bases, and 12 bases lay between the germline ends. The germline V gene has CDR1 GTSNPN and CDR2 SVGIG (reference sequence). The CDR3 spans 17 residues.

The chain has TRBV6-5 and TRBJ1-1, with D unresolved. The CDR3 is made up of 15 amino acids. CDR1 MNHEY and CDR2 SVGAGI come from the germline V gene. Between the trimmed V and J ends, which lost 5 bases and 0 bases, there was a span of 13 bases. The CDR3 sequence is CASSARHLLNTEAFF. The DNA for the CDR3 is TGTGCCAGCAGTGCCCGACACCTTTTGAACACTGAAGCTTTCTTT.

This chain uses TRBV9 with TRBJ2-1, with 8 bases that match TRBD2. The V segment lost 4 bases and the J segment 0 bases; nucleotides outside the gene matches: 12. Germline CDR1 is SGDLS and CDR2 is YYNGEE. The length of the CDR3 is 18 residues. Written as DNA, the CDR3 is TGTGCCAGCAGCCCCCCCCGGGGGGGCCGTATCTCCTACAATGAGCAGTTCTTC. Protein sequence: CASSPPRGGRISYNEQFF.

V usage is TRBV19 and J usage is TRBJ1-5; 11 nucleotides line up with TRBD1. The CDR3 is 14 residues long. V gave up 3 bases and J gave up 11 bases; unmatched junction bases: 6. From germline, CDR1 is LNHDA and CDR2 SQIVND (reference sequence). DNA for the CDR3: TGTGCCAGTAGTATCGGACAGGGGGCGAAGGCCCAGCATTTT. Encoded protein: CASSIGQGAKAQHF.